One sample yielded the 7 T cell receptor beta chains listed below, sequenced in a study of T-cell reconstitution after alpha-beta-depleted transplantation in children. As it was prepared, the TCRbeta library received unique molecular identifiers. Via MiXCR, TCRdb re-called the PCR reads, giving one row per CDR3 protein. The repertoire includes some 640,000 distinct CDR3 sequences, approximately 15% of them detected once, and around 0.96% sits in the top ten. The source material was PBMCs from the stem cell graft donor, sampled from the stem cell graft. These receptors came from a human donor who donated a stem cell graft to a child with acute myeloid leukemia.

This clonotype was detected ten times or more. CDR3 region: CASSLVGTGLQPQHF. In DNA form, the CDR3 reads TGTGCCAGCAGTTTGGTGGGGACAGGGCTTCAGCCCCAGCATTTT. V is TRBV12-3 or TRBV12-4 and J is TRBJ1-5, with TRBD1 matching 9 bases. J was trimmed by 6 bases and V by 3 bases; bases with no gene match: 6. The CDR3 contains 15 residues.

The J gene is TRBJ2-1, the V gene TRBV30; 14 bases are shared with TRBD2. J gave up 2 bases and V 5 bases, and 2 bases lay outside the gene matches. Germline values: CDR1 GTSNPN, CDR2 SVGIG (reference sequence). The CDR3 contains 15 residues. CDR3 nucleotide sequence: TGTGCCTGGTCGACTAGCGGGGGGGCCTACAATGAGCAGTTCTTC. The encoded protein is CAWSTSGGAYNEQFF.

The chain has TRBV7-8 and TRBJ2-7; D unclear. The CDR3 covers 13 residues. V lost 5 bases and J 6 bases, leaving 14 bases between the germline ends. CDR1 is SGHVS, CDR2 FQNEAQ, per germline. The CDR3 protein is CASSLDITGEQYF. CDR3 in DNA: TGTGCCAGCAGCCTTGACATTACGGGCGAGCAGTACTTC.

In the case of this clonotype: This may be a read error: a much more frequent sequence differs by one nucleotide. The CDR3 DNA follows: TGTGCCAGCAGTGCCCAACAGAGTGGGCCCGGGGAGCTGTTTTTT. It translates to CASSAQQSGPGELFF. The chain joins TRBV6-1 to TRBJ2-2, with D unresolved. The CDR3 runs 15 residues. V was trimmed by 4 bases and J by 6 bases, leaving 15 bases between them. Germline V gives CDR1 MNHNS, CDR2 SASEGT.

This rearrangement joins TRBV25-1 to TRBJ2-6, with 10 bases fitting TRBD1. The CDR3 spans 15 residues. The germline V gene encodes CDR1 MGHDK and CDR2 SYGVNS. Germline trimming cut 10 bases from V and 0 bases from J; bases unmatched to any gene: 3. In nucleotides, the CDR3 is TGTGCCACTAGGGACAGGGGCTCTGGGGCCAACGTCCTGACTTTC. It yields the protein CATRDRGSGANVLTF.

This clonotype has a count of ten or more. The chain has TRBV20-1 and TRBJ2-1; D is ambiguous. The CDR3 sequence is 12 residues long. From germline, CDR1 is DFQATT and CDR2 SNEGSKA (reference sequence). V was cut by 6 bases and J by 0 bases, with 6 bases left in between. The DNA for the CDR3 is TGCAGTGCGGACCCCTCCTACAATGAGCAGTTCTTC. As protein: CSADPSYNEQFF.

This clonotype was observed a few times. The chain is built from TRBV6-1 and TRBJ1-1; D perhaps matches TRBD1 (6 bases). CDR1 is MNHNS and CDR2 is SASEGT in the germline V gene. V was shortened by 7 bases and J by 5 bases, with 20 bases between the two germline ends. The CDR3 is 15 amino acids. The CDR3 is CASNTDWGAGTEAFF. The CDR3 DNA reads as TGTGCCAGCAACACCGACTGGGGGGCTGGGACTGAAGCTTTCTTT.